Each of the 30 T cell receptor beta chains below was sequenced from the same sample in a study of CD8+ T cells in alopecia areata. Following RNA extraction, reverse transcription yielded cDNA that acted as the sequencing template. Sequencing was performed with immunoSEQ multiplex PCR; in TCRdb, only in-frame clones are kept and a portion is missing. This sample carries about 200,000 clones, approximately 60% of them seen once, and the ten largest clones take around 5%. The sample taken for sequencing was CD8+ T cells sorted from blood. All receptors derive from a human donor in good health.

The chain combines TRBV7-9 with TRBJ2-1; 11 bases are a match to TRBD2. CDR1 and CDR2 from the germline V gene are SEHNR and FQNEAQ (reference sequence). The CDR3 has 16 residues. J lost 5 bases, V lost 5 bases, and 8 bases had no gene match. The CDR3 is CASSVLAGVAHNEQFF. Written as DNA, the CDR3 is TGTGCCAGCAGCGTACTAGCGGGGGTCGCTCACAATGAGCAGTTCTTC.

The CDR3 DNA reads TGTGCCAGCAGTCAGGGAGGTGATGAAGCTTTCTTT. Protein: CASSQGGDEAFF. The V call is TRBV9, the J call TRBJ1-1, with D possibly matching TRBD1 (5 bases). With 5 bases removed from V and 7 bases from J, the gap between germline ends came to 12 bases. The V gene's germline CDR1 is SGDLS and CDR2 YYNGEE. CDR3 length equals 12 residues.

This clone was seen more than once but under ten times. The J gene is TRBJ2-7, the V gene TRBV13; TRBD1 matches 7 bases. The length of the CDR3 is 14 residues. V shed 4 bases and J 2 bases; nucleotides not matched to a gene: 5. Germline V gene lookup returns CDR1 PRHDT and CDR2 FYEKMQ (reference sequence). The chain's CDR3 is CASSYQDRTYEQYF. Here the CDR3 DNA reads TGTGCCAGCAGCTACCAGGACAGGACCTACGAGCAGTACTTC.

This clone occurred once. The chain uses TRBV27 and TRBJ2-1; 9 positions match TRBD1. The J segment lost 8 bases and the V segment lost 4 bases, leaving 3 bases of the junction unmatched. Germline lookup yields CDR1 MNHEY and CDR2 SMNVEV (reference sequence). The CDR3 sequence is 13 residues long. The CDR3 region has the DNA TGTGCCAGCAGTTCAGGACAGGGGTATGAGCAGTTCTTC. Translation gives CASSSGQGYEQFF.

The sample holds a few counts of this clone. V is TRBV19 and J is TRBJ2-7, with 11 bases matching TRBD1. Looked up from germline, CDR1 is LNHDA and CDR2 is SQIVND (reference sequence). The CDR3 runs 14 residues. V shed 7 bases, J shed 3 bases, and the junction held 5 bases outside the gene matches. CDR3 residues: CASTLGQGDYEQYF. CDR3 DNA sequence: TGTGCCAGTACTTTGGGACAGGGGGACTACGAGCAGTACTTC.

The chain carries TRBV29-1 and TRBJ1-2, with D maybe TRBD1 (6 bases). The length of the CDR3 is 12 residues. From germline, CDR1 is SQVTM and CDR2 ANQGSEA. Between the trimmed V and J ends, which lost 1 base and 8 bases, there was a span of 11 bases. The CDR3 bases are TGCAGCGTTGAAGGGGCAGGGGAGGGCTACACCTTC. Translation: CSVEGAGEGYTF.

The rearrangement joins TRBV5-6 to TRBJ1-3; D unclear. V was pared by 1 base and J by 3 bases, with 2 bases between. Germline CDR1 SGHDT, CDR2 YYEEEE. There are 12 residues in the CDR3. In nucleotides, the CDR3 is TGTGCCAGCAGCTTGAGTGGAAACACCATATATTTT. Protein sequence: CASSLSGNTIYF.

The V call is TRBV7-9, the J call TRBJ2-7; 9 bases are shared with TRBD1. Looked up from germline, CDR1 is SEHNR and CDR2 is FQNEAQ (reference sequence). V lost 10 bases to trimming and J lost 2 bases; unmatched junction nucleotides: 12. The CDR3 has 15 residues. The CDR3, as DNA: TGTGCCATAAACAACCCGGGACAGGGACCCTACGAGCAGTACTTC. This codes for CAINNPGQGPYEQYF.

This chain links TRBV30 with TRBJ2-2; D gene unclear. The CDR3 is 12 amino acids. Between the trimmed V and J ends, which lost 2 bases and 5 bases, there was a span of 6 bases. Per germline, CDR1 GTSNPN and CDR2 SVGIG (reference sequence). DNA for the CDR3: TGTGCCTGGAGTATGGAAACCGGGGAGCTGTTTTTT. Amino acid sequence: CAWSMETGELFF.

The V and J genes are TRBV20-1 and TRBJ2-1; D is perhaps TRBD1 (5 bases). The CDR3 covers 10 residues. Germline loops: CDR1 DFQATT, CDR2 SNEGSKA (reference sequence). Trimming shortened V by 5 bases and J by 9 bases, and 8 bases separated the two germline ends. CDR3 sequence (DNA): TGCAGTGCTGCAGACAGTGAGCAGTTCTTC. Residues: CSAADSEQFF.

V is TRBV5-1 and J is TRBJ1-4; weak D call: TRBD1 (5 bases). Looked up from germline, CDR1 is SGHRS and CDR2 is YFSETQ. CDR3 length equals 14 residues. Trimming took 0 bases from V and 5 from J, leaving 8 bases between them. CDR3 nucleotide sequence: TGCGCCAGCAGCTTGGGACAGATCAATGAAAAACTGTTTTTT. Its protein product is CASSLGQINEKLFF.

The sample holds a few counts of this clone. V usage is TRBV6-4 and J usage is TRBJ2-1; D is unclear. Trimming cost V 4 bases and J 3 bases, with 16 bases left between them. Germline CDR1 reads MRHNA; CDR2 reads SNTAGT. This CDR3 is 16 amino acids long. CDR3 in DNA: TGTGCCAGCAGTGGAACAGCTCTTACGGTCTACAATGAGCAGTTCTTC. Translated, it gives CASSGTALTVYNEQFF.

In its sample, this clone was seen a few times. The CDR3 is CASTQRVRQGAWSNSNQPQHF. The CDR3 nucleotides are TGTGCCAGCACCCAAAGGGTTCGCCAGGGGGCGTGGAGCAATAGCAATCAGCCCCAGCATTTT. This rearrangement joins TRBV28 to TRBJ1-5, with 8 bases fitting TRBD1. The V and J ends lost 7 bases and 0 bases, in that order; junction bases with no gene match: 23. Germline CDR1 reads MDHEN; CDR2 reads SYDVKM. This CDR3 is built from 21 residues.

V is TRBV29-1 and J is TRBJ2-1; D call uncertain. V lost 3 bases, J lost 9 bases, and 9 bases lay in between. The CDR3 has 11 residues. In germline, CDR1 is SQVTM, CDR2 ANQGSEA. The CDR3 sequence is CSVEGSFEQFF. The CDR3 nucleotides are TGCAGCGTTGAGGGCAGCTTTGAGCAGTTCTTC.

Notes on this clone: Different DNA sequences within this sample yield the same CDR3. CDR3 loop: CASSISGNTEAFF. DNA of the CDR3: TGTGCCAGTAGTATCAGTGGGAACACTGAAGCTTTCTTT. The genes are TRBV19 and TRBJ1-1; no definite D call. There are 13 residues in the CDR3. CDR1 is LNHDA, CDR2 SQIVND, per germline (reference sequence). With 3 bases removed from V and 1 base from J, the gap between germline ends came to 6 bases.

This clone has a handful of counts. The chain combines TRBV4-1 with TRBJ1-1; D gene unclear. CDR3 length: 13 residues. Germline V gene data show CDR1 as MGHRA and CDR2 as YSYEKL. Trimming cost V 4 bases and J 0 bases, with 6 bases left between them. This chain's CDR3 is CASSPEMNTEAFF. The CDR3 coding sequence is TGCGCCAGCAGCCCTGAGATGAACACTGAAGCTTTCTTT.

V is TRBV29-1 and J is TRBJ2-7, with 8 nucleotides matching TRBD1. There are 12 residues in the CDR3. V shed 4 bases, J shed 7 bases, and the junction held 6 bases outside the gene matches. Germline lookup yields CDR1 SQVTM and CDR2 ANQGSEA. The CDR3 region is CSVGTGLMEQYF. The CDR3 DNA reads as TGCAGCGTTGGGACAGGGTTGATGGAGCAGTACTTC.

The genes are TRBV5-1 and TRBJ2-7, with D possibly being TRBD2 (5 bases). Per the germline V gene, CDR1 is SGHRS and CDR2 is YFSETQ. The CDR3 has 15 amino acids. Trimming took 1 base from V and 5 from J, leaving 16 bases between them. The CDR3 nucleotides read TGCGCCAGCAGCTTGAAGGGTTTAGACTACGACGAGCAGTACTTC. Amino acid sequence: CASSLKGLDYDEQYF.

V and J are TRBV29-1 and TRBJ2-7; 12 positions agree with TRBD1. CDR1 is SQVTM and CDR2 is ANQGSEA in the germline V gene. After removal of 1 base from V and 4 bases from J, the junction contained 11 bases not matched to a gene. The CDR3 spans 17 residues. The CDR3 DNA reads as TGCAGCGTTGAAGGTAGTGGGACAGGGGGCTTCGAATACGAGCAGTACTTC. This sequence encodes CSVEGSGTGGFEYEQYF.

J is TRBJ2-1 and V is TRBV15; the match to TRBD1 covers 7 bases. The CDR3 totals 16 residues. Germline values: CDR1 LNHNV, CDR2 YYDKDF (reference sequence). Trimming removed 2 bases from V and 1 base from J; junction bases left unmatched: 5. In nucleotides, the CDR3 is TGTGCCACCAGCAGATCGGGGACAGCATCCTACAATGAGCAGTTCTTC. Amino acids: CATSRSGTASYNEQFF.

The chain employs TRBV2 and TRBJ2-3, with 14 bases identical to TRBD2. This CDR3 spans 16 amino acids. Germline trimming cut 6 bases from V and 6 bases from J; bases unmatched to any gene: 8. Per the germline V gene, CDR1 is SNHLY and CDR2 is FYNNEI. The CDR3, as DNA: TGTGCCAGCAGCGCTTGGGGACTAGCGGGGGAGGATACGCAGTATTTT. Residues: CASSAWGLAGEDTQYF.

This clone was observed a handful of times. The V and J genes are TRBV29-1 and TRBJ2-1, with 7 bases lining up with TRBD2. V lost 3 bases and J lost 5; bases outside the gene matches: 4. The CDR3 spans 13 residues. The germline gives CDR1 SQVTM, CDR2 ANQGSEA. In DNA form, the CDR3 reads TGCAGCGTTGATCCTAGCGGCAACAATGAGCAGTTCTTC. Translated, it gives CSVDPSGNNEQFF.

Points on this clone: The junction departs from germline at one end; a sequencing error may be responsible. The rearrangement joins TRBV29-1 to TRBJ1-3, with 8 positions matching TRBD1. The germline V gene has CDR1 SQVTM and CDR2 ANQGSEA. The CDR3 consists of 14 residues. CDR3 coding DNA: TGCAGCGTGGAAGAGACAGGGGTTGGAAACACCATATATTTT. It is translated as CSVEETGVGNTIYF.

The V gene is TRBV27, the J gene TRBJ1-5; D is possibly TRBD1 (6 bases). V lost 5 bases, J lost 5 bases, and 10 bases lay in between. Per germline, CDR1 MNHEY and CDR2 SMNVEV (reference sequence). The CDR3 contains 13 residues. CDR3 nucleotide sequence: TGTGCCAGCAGTCTCCAGGGGTATCAGCCCCAGCATTTT. This sequence encodes CASSLQGYQPQHF.

The CDR3 region is CASSLGQGAKETQYF. The DNA for the CDR3 is TGTGCCAGCAGTCTAGGACAGGGGGCTAAAGAGACCCAGTACTTC. The V call is TRBV6-5, the J call TRBJ2-5, with 11 bases fitting TRBD1. CDR3 length: 15 residues. J gave up 3 bases and V 5 bases, and 5 bases lay outside the gene matches. Germline loops: CDR1 MNHEY, CDR2 SVGAGI.

The J gene is TRBJ1-3, the V gene TRBV5-4; the D is unclear. V was cut by 0 bases and J by 0 bases, with 4 bases left in between. Germline CDR1 SGHNT, CDR2 YYREEE (reference sequence). The CDR3 spans 14 residues. The CDR3 here is CASSLAGSGNTIYF. The DNA for the CDR3 is TGTGCCAGCAGCTTGGCCGGCTCTGGAAACACCATATATTTT.

This clone was observed a few times. This chain joins TRBV7-2 and TRBJ2-1; 9 nucleotides agree with TRBD1. Germline CDR1 is SGHTA and CDR2 is FQGNSA. The CDR3 spans 15 residues. V lost 5 bases and J lost 4; bases outside the gene matches: 6. As DNA, the CDR3 is TGTGCCAGCAGCCAGGGACAGGGCCTTTACAATGAGCAGTTCTTC. As protein: CASSQGQGLYNEQFF.

In this sample, this clone turned up a few times. This chain connects TRBV5-6 to TRBJ2-4; TRBD2 might be the D (5 bases). CDR1 and CDR2 (germline): SGHDT, YYEEEE. V shed 3 bases and J shed 6 bases, with 10 bases lying between them. This CDR3 is built from 13 residues. The CDR3 nucleotides read TGTGCCAGCAGCTCCGGGATTGTAAACATTCAGTACTTC. Translating it yields CASSSGIVNIQYF. Supplemented by reference TRBV5-6 and TRBJ2-4, the full variable domain reads DAGVTQSPTHLIKTRGQQVTLRCSPKSGHDTVSWYQQALGQGPQFIFQYYEEEERQRGNFPDRFSGHQFPNYSSELNVNALLLGDSALYLCASSSGIVNIQYFGAGTRLSVL.

V is TRBV29-1 and J is TRBJ2-1; D is perhaps TRBD2 (5 bases). Germline-derived CDR1 and CDR2 are SQVTM and ANQGSEA. The V end lost 0 bases, the J end lost 9 bases, and 6 bases lay between the germline ends. This CDR3 comprises 11 residues. Here the CDR3 reads CSVEEGGEQFF. For the CDR3, the DNA is TGCAGCGTTGAAGAAGGAGGTGAGCAGTTCTTC.

This clone occurred a few times. The rearrangement links TRBV29-1 to TRBJ1-2, with TRBD1 as a possible D gene (5 bases). CDR1 is SQVTM, CDR2 ANQGSEA, per germline. This CDR3 region has 12 residues. V was trimmed by 3 bases and J by 7 bases, leaving 12 bases between them. The CDR3 sequence: CSVEGQGFGYTF. DNA for the CDR3: TGCAGCGTTGAGGGGCAGGGTTTTGGCTACACCTTC.